These 28 T cell receptor beta chains were all obtained from the same sample, sequenced in a study of T-cell memory formation after mild COVID-19. TCRdb passed the 5' RACE reads through MiXCR, listing each CDR3 protein once. The repertoire holds hundreds of thousands of distinct CDR3 sequences, approximately 22% seen once, with over 20% in the top ten. Sequences were obtained from PBMCs or a T cell subset sorted from them (not recorded which). These receptors all stem from a man aged 18 to 30 who had mild COVID-19 (a few samples of this study predate the infection). Cell type and time point are not known.

On this clonotype: At one of its ends the junction is not consistent with the germline gene, which may arise from a read error. The chain carries TRBV7-7 and TRBJ2-5, with TRBD2 as a possible D gene (5 bases). The CDR3 sequence is 12 residues long. CDR1 and CDR2 from the germline V gene are SSHAT and FNYEAQ (reference sequence). CDR3 protein: CASSSLGETKYF. The CDR3 DNA reads TGTGCCAGCAGCTCCCTTGGGGAGACCAAGTACTTC.

This clonotype showed up just a few times. The V call is TRBV6-6, the J call TRBJ1-6, with 9 positions matching TRBD1. Germline CDR1 is MNHNY and CDR2 is SVGAGI (reference sequence). V lost 4 bases and J lost 4; bases outside the gene matches: 5. The length of the CDR3 is 16 residues. CDR3 coding DNA: TGTGCCAGCAGTTCGCGACAGGGGGGATATAATTCACCCCTCCACTTT. Translated: CASSSRQGGYNSPLHF.

This clonotype has more than one count but fewer than ten. V is TRBV19 and J is TRBJ1-1; D unresolved. Trimming pared 9 bases from V and 1 base from J, leaving 15 bases between. Germline-derived CDR1 and CDR2 are LNHDA and SQIVND (reference sequence). The CDR3 is 14 amino acids. CDR3 nucleotide sequence: TGTGCCAGCACCTCGGGTTTTGGGAACACTGAAGCTTTCTTT. It encodes CASTSGFGNTEAFF.

The V call is TRBV12-3 or TRBV12-4, the J call TRBJ2-3; D unresolved. CDR3 length equals 11 residues. Trimming shortened V by 8 bases and J by 4 bases, and 7 bases separated the two germline ends. CDR3 sequence (DNA): TGTGCCAGCGGAGCGTCAGATACGCAGTATTTT. Protein sequence: CASGASDTQYF.

This clonotype was seen more than once but under ten times. The rearrangement uses TRBV5-1 and TRBJ2-3; no clear D. Trimming took off 0 bases at V and 4 bases at J, with 12 bases between the two ends. Germline CDR1 and CDR2: SGHRS and YFSETQ. The CDR3 has 15 amino acids. As DNA, the CDR3 is TGCGCCAGCAGCTTGGAGGGCAGAAGCTCAGATACGCAGTATTTT. Its translation: CASSLEGRSSDTQYF.

V gene TRBV6-2 or TRBV6-3 combines with J gene TRBJ2-3, with unresolved D. This CDR3 comprises 13 residues. Trimming shortened V by 2 bases and J by 2 bases, and 5 bases separated the two germline ends. Germline V gives CDR1 MNHEY, CDR2 SVGEGT. CDR3 sequence: CASSYRDTDTQYF. For the CDR3, the DNA is TGTGCCAGCAGTTACAGGGACACAGATACGCAGTATTTT.

This clonotype was seen more than once but under ten times. The rearrangement links TRBV11-2 to TRBJ2-3; tentative D call: TRBD2 (5 bases). The V gene lost 0 bases and the J gene lost 2 bases, with 9 bases spanning the gap. The germline V gene has CDR1 SGHAT and CDR2 FQNNGV. The CDR3 is 15 residues long. CDR3 DNA: TGTGCCAGCAGCTTAGACTGGGGAGACACAGATACGCAGTATTTT. The encoded protein is CASSLDWGDTDTQYF.

The rearrangement uses TRBV6-5 and TRBJ2-1, with D possibly matching TRBD2 (6 bases). Trimming left V 4 bases short and J 5 bases short, with 9 bases between. Looked up from germline, CDR1 is MNHEY and CDR2 is SVGAGI. This CDR3 has 13 amino acids. CDR3: CASSWAGHNEQFF. CDR3 in DNA: TGTGCCAGCAGTTGGGCGGGGCACAATGAGCAGTTCTTC.

The J gene is TRBJ1-4, the V gene TRBV7-2; TRBD1 is a possible D gene (5 bases). Germline assignment: CDR1 SGHTA and CDR2 FQGNSA. V gave up 4 bases and J gave up 7 bases, with 10 bases separating them. The CDR3 is 13 amino acids. CDR3: CASSSGGSEKLFF. The DNA of the CDR3 is TGTGCCAGCAGCTCCGGGGGATCTGAAAAACTGTTTTTT. Complete variable domain (other parts from reference TRBV7-2 and TRBJ1-4): GAGVSQSPSNKVTEKGKDVELRCDPISGHTALYWYRQSLGQGLEFLIYFQGNSAPDKSGLPSDRFSAERTGGSVSTLTIQRTQQEDSAVYLCASSSGGSEKLFFGSGTQLSVL.

The V call is TRBV6-2 or TRBV6-3, the J call TRBJ1-4, with 10 bases fitting TRBD1. There are 14 residues in the CDR3. Losses at the gene ends were 8 bases for V and 8 bases for J; bases not matched to a gene: 8. Germline CDR1 MNHEY, CDR2 SVGEGT. The CDR3 spells CASRPGQGNEKLFF. The CDR3 DNA reads as TGTGCCAGCCGCCCGGGACAGGGGAACGAAAAACTGTTTTTT.

In its sample, this clonotype was seen a few times. This sequence joins TRBV27 and TRBJ1-5; D is unclear. The CDR3 runs 14 residues. The V gene's germline CDR1 is MNHEY and CDR2 SMNVEV (reference sequence). Trimming removed 5 bases from V and 5 bases from J, with 13 bases in between. The CDR3 region has the DNA TGTGCCAGCAGTCCGCGGGCAGGAGATCAGCCCCAGCATTTT. Translated, it gives CASSPRAGDQPQHF.

The sample holds a few counts of this clonotype. V and J are TRBV20-1 and TRBJ1-2; TRBD1 matches 9 bases. J gave up 4 bases and V 4 bases, and 7 bases lay outside the gene matches. The germline gives CDR1 DFQATT, CDR2 SNEGSKA (reference sequence). CDR3 length: 14 residues. CDR3 in DNA: TGCAGTGCTATACACAGGGGGCTGCTCTATGGCTACACCTTC. Amino acids: CSAIHRGLLYGYTF.

This clonotype was detected a few times. The chain links TRBV18 to TRBJ1-2, with D perhaps matching TRBD1 (5 bases). V gave up 1 base and J gave up 8 bases, with 20 bases separating them. CDR1 and CDR2 from the germline V gene are KGHSH and LQKENI. The CDR3 totals 16 residues. This CDR3 is CASSPRAGTALEGYTF. The CDR3 bases are TGTGCCAGCTCACCACGGGCCGGGACCGCTCTAGAGGGCTACACCTTC.

There are many counts of this clonotype. The CDR3 DNA reads TGCAGTGCTCAGACAGGCCATTTCTATGGCTACACCTTC. This sequence encodes CSAQTGHFYGYTF. The J gene is TRBJ1-2, the V gene TRBV20-1; a possible D gene is TRBD1 (6 bases). V gave up 5 bases and J gave up 4 bases, with 14 bases separating them. Germline V gene sequence: CDR1 DFQATT, CDR2 SNEGSKA (reference sequence). The CDR3 extends over 13 amino acids.

This clonotype was counted only a few times. This chain connects TRBV5-6 to TRBJ2-1; D may be TRBD1 or TRBD2 (5 bases each). Germline CDR1 SGHDT, CDR2 YYEEEE. V shed 4 bases and J shed 5 bases, with 10 bases lying between them. The CDR3 is 13 amino acids. This CDR3 is CASSQGRNNEQFF. The CDR3 DNA sequence: TGTGCCAGCAGCCAGGGACGAAACAATGAGCAGTTCTTC.

In this sample, this clonotype turned up a few times. CDR3 coding DNA: TGTGCCATCAGCGGCACAGGGGAGGGTGAAAAACTGTTTTTT. Residues: CAISGTGEGEKLFF. J is TRBJ1-4 and V is TRBV10-3; 7 nucleotides line up with TRBD1. The CDR3 sequence is 14 residues long. Germline lookup yields CDR1 ENHRY and CDR2 SYGVKD. V shed 6 bases and J 7 bases; nucleotides not matched to a gene: 8.

The chain uses TRBV4-1 and TRBJ1-1; possible D gene TRBD1, 6 bases. Germline V CDR1 and CDR2: MGHRA, YSYEKL. Trimming took 1 base from V and 1 from J, leaving 10 bases between them. The CDR3 consists of 15 residues. In nucleotides, the CDR3 is TGCGCCAGCAGCCAAGTAGGACAGAGGAACACTGAAGCTTTCTTT. As protein: CASSQVGQRNTEAFF.

This clonotype was recorded a few times. The chain combines TRBV10-3 with TRBJ1-1; no firm D call. The germline gives CDR1 ENHRY, CDR2 SYGVKD. The CDR3 is 16 residues long. Trimming removed 5 bases at V and 4 bases at J, with 20 bases between. CDR3 loop: CAISLTERRAGTEAFF. In nucleotides, the CDR3 is TGTGCCATCAGTCTAACAGAGAGGAGGGCAGGCACTGAAGCTTTCTTT.

This clonotype was seen ten or more times. The chain links TRBV7-8 to TRBJ2-3; 7 bases map to TRBD2. Trimming at V came to 5 bases and at J to 2 bases, leaving 10 bases not matched to a gene. The CDR3 contains 16 residues. Germline CDR1 SGHVS, CDR2 FQNEAQ. This CDR3 reads CASSPGASGFTDTQYF. DNA of the CDR3: TGTGCCAGCAGCCCCGGGGCTAGCGGTTTCACAGATACGCAGTATTTT.

V and J are TRBV29-1 and TRBJ2-1, with 8 bases identical to TRBD1. The V and J ends lost 7 bases and 4 bases, in that order; junction bases with no gene match: 9. CDR1 is SQVTM, CDR2 ANQGSEA, per germline. The CDR3 runs 14 residues. This chain's CDR3 is CSGRAGGLYNEQFF. CDR3 nucleotide sequence: TGCAGCGGGAGGGCAGGGGGCTTATACAATGAGCAGTTCTTC.

V usage is TRBV20-1 and J usage is TRBJ1-2; D call uncertain. The CDR3 has 10 residues. Germline V CDR1 and CDR2: DFQATT, SNEGSKA (reference sequence). V lost 3 bases and J lost 6, with 5 bases in between. CDR3 protein: CSARGNGYTF. As DNA, the CDR3 is TGCAGTGCTAGGGGAAATGGCTACACCTTC.

This rearrangement joins TRBV3-1 to TRBJ2-1; D not resolved. V was clipped by 0 bases and J by 0 bases, with 3 bases between them. Germline-derived CDR1 and CDR2 are LGHDT and YNNKEL (reference sequence). This CDR3 is built from 14 residues. The CDR3 spells CASSQDSSYNEQFF. CDR3 nucleotide sequence: TGTGCCAGCAGCCAAGACAGCTCCTACAATGAGCAGTTCTTC.

There are many counts of this clonotype. This rearrangement joins TRBV4-3 to TRBJ1-1; no firm D call. The germline CDR1 and CDR2 sequences are LGHNA and YSLEER. Trimming pared 0 bases from V and 1 base from J, leaving 9 bases between. This CDR3 is built from 15 residues. The CDR3 DNA sequence: TGCGCCAGCAGCCAAGAGAGGCAAGCGAACACTGAAGCTTTCTTT. Translated, it gives CASSQERQANTEAFF.

The chain couples TRBV5-1 to TRBJ2-7, with D tentatively TRBD1 or TRBD2 (7 bases each). The V end was cut by 8 bases, the J end by 3 bases, with 18 bases between. There are 14 residues in the CDR3. Germline CDR1 reads SGHRS; CDR2 reads YFSETQ. The DNA for the CDR3 is TGCGCCAGTAGCCCAGGGGGGGGCTTCTACGAGCAGTACTTC. Translation: CASSPGGGFYEQYF.

This clonotype has only a few counts. The rearrangement links TRBV6-6 to TRBJ1-4, with D possibly being TRBD1 (5 bases). The CDR3 extends over 14 amino acids. V lost 6 bases and J 0 bases, leaving 8 bases between the germline ends. Per the germline V gene, CDR1 is MNHNY and CDR2 is SVGAGI (reference sequence). CDR3 sequence: CASRPTATNEKLFF. Here the CDR3 DNA reads TGTGCCAGCAGACCGACAGCAACTAATGAAAAACTGTTTTTT.

This clonotype occurred a few times. The chain uses TRBV28 and TRBJ2-1, with a tentative D call TRBD2 (5 bases). Germline loops: CDR1 MDHEN, CDR2 SYDVKM. V was clipped by 6 bases and J by 9 bases, with 12 bases between them. The CDR3 is 12 amino acids. CDR3 amino acids: CASSRLRGEQFF. DNA of the CDR3: TGTGCCAGCAGCAGACTACGAGGTGAGCAGTTCTTC.

The J gene is TRBJ2-5, the V gene TRBV20-1; D unclear. Germline V lookup: CDR1 DFQATT, CDR2 SNEGSKA (reference sequence). The CDR3 has 11 amino acids. CDR3 loop: CSSDPQETQYF. CDR3 DNA: TGCAGCTCCGACCCCCAAGAGACCCAGTACTTC.

The V and J genes are TRBV12-3 or TRBV12-4 and TRBJ1-2; TRBD1 might be the D (6 bases). V lost 4 bases, J lost 7 bases, and 13 bases lay in between. The CDR3 is 13 amino acids. CDR3 sequence: CASSSTGLRGYTF. The CDR3, as DNA: TGTGCCAGCAGTTCTACAGGGCTGCGTGGCTACACCTTC.